This T cell receptor beta chain comes out of a study of blood T cell repertoires in COVID-19. The repertoire was sequenced with immunoSEQ multiplex PCR; TCRdb's copy has only in-frame clones and lacks some. This table has nearly 400,000 clones, about 90% appearing once. This CDR3 contains 11 residues. The germline V gene encodes CDR1 SEHNR and CDR2 FQNEAQ (reference sequence). Sequencing used PBMCs or T cells enriched from blood (not recorded which). This sequence was found in a woman aged 25 to 39 who had recovered from COVID-19. The chain recombines TRBV7-9 with TRBJ1-2; no clear D gene. In DNA form, the CDR3 reads TGTGCTCCAGGCGGGGACTATGGCTACACCTTC. Protein sequence: CAPGGDYGYTF.